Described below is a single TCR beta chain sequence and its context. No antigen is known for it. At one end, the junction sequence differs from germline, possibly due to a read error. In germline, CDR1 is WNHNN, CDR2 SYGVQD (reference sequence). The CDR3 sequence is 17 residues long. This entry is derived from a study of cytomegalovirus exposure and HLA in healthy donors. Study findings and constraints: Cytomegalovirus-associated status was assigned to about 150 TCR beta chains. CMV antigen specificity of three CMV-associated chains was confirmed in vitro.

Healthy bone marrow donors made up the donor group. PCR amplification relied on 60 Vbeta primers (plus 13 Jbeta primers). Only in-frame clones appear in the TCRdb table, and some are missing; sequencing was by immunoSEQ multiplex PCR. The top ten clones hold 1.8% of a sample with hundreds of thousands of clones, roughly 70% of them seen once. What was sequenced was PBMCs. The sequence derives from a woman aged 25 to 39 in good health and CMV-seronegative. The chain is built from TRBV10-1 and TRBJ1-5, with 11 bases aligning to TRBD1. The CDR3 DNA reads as TGCGACAGCAGTGAGGTGGACAGGGGGCTTGTCAATCAGCCCCAGCATTTT. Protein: CDSSEVDRGLVNQPQHF.